Below are 27 T cell receptor beta chains sequenced from a single sample in a study of technical replicates of blood from a handful of donors. Clones were read by immunoSEQ multiplex PCR, and TCRdb kept only the in-frame ones, dropping some. The sample contains 90,000 to 100,000 clones, nearly 97% of which appear only once. Sequenced material: T cells isolated from PBMCs. The receptors come from a human donor in good health.

This chain connects TRBV30 to TRBJ2-7; TRBD1 matches 7 bases. Losses at the gene ends were 8 bases for V and 3 bases for J; bases not matched to a gene: 4. CDR1 is GTSNPN and CDR2 is SVGIG in the germline V gene (reference sequence). The CDR3 covers 11 residues. The CDR3 coding sequence is TGTGCCAGGGGACAGTTCTACGAGCAGTACTTC. This codes for CARGQFYEQYF.

The V and J genes are TRBV19 and TRBJ2-1, with 9 bases lining up with TRBD2. Germline CDR1 LNHDA, CDR2 SQIVND (reference sequence). After removal of 3 bases from V and 2 bases from J, the junction contained 17 bases not matched to a gene. This CDR3 contains 20 residues. The DNA for the CDR3 is TGTGCCAGTAGTATGGAGGGACTAGCCCATACCGTCGAGGCCTACAATGAGCAGTTCTTC. Its translation: CASSMEGLAHTVEAYNEQFF.

The V call is TRBV2, the J call TRBJ2-3; TRBD1 agrees at 7 bases. The trim removed 11 bases at V and 1 base at J, leaving 6 bases unmatched. The CDR3 loop spans 13 amino acids. Germline values: CDR1 SNHLY, CDR2 FYNNEI. The CDR3 loop is CAGWDSRTDTQYF. The CDR3 DNA reads as TGTGCCGGCTGGGACAGCCGCACAGATACGCAGTATTTT.

V gene TRBV6-5 combines with J gene TRBJ2-2; D unclear. Germline CDR1 is MNHEY and CDR2 is SVGAGI. Trimming took 4 bases from V and 1 from J, leaving 7 bases between them. This CDR3 region has 14 residues. The DNA for the CDR3 is TGTGCCAGCAGTTTTTATTTGAACACCGGGGAGCTGTTTTTT. This codes for CASSFYLNTGELFF.

The chain carries TRBV2 and TRBJ1-3; 9 bases agree with TRBD1. The CDR3 length is 19 residues. CDR1 is SNHLY, CDR2 FYNNEI, per germline. J was trimmed by 2 bases and V by 6 bases; bases with no gene match: 17. The CDR3 sequence is CASRETGGSINSPGNTIYF. CDR3 DNA: TGTGCCAGCAGGGAAACAGGGGGCTCGATAAACTCCCCTGGAAACACCATATATTTT.

The genes are TRBV10-1 and TRBJ2-2; D uncertain. Germline V gives CDR1 WNHNN, CDR2 SYGVQD (reference sequence). V was clipped by 1 base and J by 6 bases, with 12 bases between them. CDR3 length: 15 residues. As DNA, the CDR3 is TGCGCCAGCAGTGAGTTCCTTACGGGTGCCGGGGAGCTGTTTTTT. Amino acids: CASSEFLTGAGELFF.

In its sample, this clone was seen a few times. V is TRBV7-6 and J is TRBJ1-1, with 9 bases lining up with TRBD1. The CDR3 runs to 16 residues. With 5 bases clipped from V and 3 bases from J, the junction kept 10 bases outside the gene matches. Looked up from germline, CDR1 is SGHVS and CDR2 is FNYEAQ. The CDR3 DNA reads as TGTGCCAGCAGCAATCGGACAGGGGAATTGTACACTGAAGCTTTCTTT. The encoded protein is CASSNRTGELYTEAFF.

The gene calls are TRBV18 and TRBJ2-2; D might be TRBD1 (6 bases). CDR1 is KGHSH, CDR2 LQKENI, per germline. V was clipped by 5 bases and J by 7 bases, with 8 bases between them. The CDR3 runs to 12 residues. Here the CDR3 DNA reads TGTGCCAGCTCAGGACAGATCGGGGAGCTGTTTTTT. It translates to CASSGQIGELFF.

V gene TRBV27 combines with J gene TRBJ1-2; D uncertain. Trimming stripped 7 bases from V and 2 bases from J, with 11 bases between. This CDR3 contains 13 residues. Germline V gene sequence: CDR1 MNHEY, CDR2 SMNVEV (reference sequence). In DNA form, the CDR3 reads TGTGCCAGCACCCTATCACCGAACTATGGCTACACCTTC. Translating it yields CASTLSPNYGYTF.

V is TRBV2 and J is TRBJ2-7; 10 bases line up with TRBD2. The germline CDR1 and CDR2 sequences are SNHLY and FYNNEI. The CDR3 is made up of 19 amino acids. V shed 6 bases and J 2 bases; nucleotides not matched to a gene: 19. The CDR3 loop is CASRLGLAVFFGLPYEQYF. In nucleotides, the CDR3 is TGTGCCAGCAGACTCGGACTAGCGGTATTTTTTGGTCTGCCCTACGAGCAGTACTTC.

The J gene is TRBJ2-7, the V gene TRBV5-1, with TRBD1 identical over 9 bases. Trimming cost V 6 bases and J 5 bases; bases outside gene matches: 9. The CDR3 extends over 14 amino acids. From germline, CDR1 is SGHRS and CDR2 YFSETQ. CDR3: CASTLGQGADEQYF. The CDR3 DNA follows: TGCGCCAGCACTTTGGGACAGGGAGCGGACGAGCAGTACTTC.

This sequence joins TRBV7-2 and TRBJ2-5; no definite D call. V gave up 2 bases and J gave up 2 bases, with 9 bases separating them. Germline V gives CDR1 SGHTA, CDR2 FQGNSA. The CDR3 runs 14 residues. The DNA of the CDR3 is TGTGCCAGCAGCTTATTCATTAGACAAGAGACCCAGTACTTC. Translating it yields CASSLFIRQETQYF.

The chain carries TRBV6-4 and TRBJ2-1; tentative D call: TRBD2 (5 bases). From germline, CDR1 is MRHNA and CDR2 SNTAGT. The ends were cut back, 6 bases at V and 7 bases at J, with 19 bases in the middle. CDR3 length equals 15 residues. The CDR3 loop reads CASSPSEHGGNEQFF. The DNA of the CDR3 is TGTGCCAGCAGCCCTTCAGAACACGGAGGAAATGAGCAGTTCTTC.

This chain joins TRBV15 and TRBJ2-2; no definite D call. The germline V and J ends were trimmed by 2 bases and 2 bases, with 6 bases remaining between them. The CDR3 is 14 amino acids. The germline V gene encodes CDR1 LNHNV and CDR2 YYDKDF (reference sequence). DNA of the CDR3: TGTGCCACCAGCAGATCCTTAAACACCGGGGAGCTGTTTTTT. The encoded protein is CATSRSLNTGELFF.

This CDR3 is CSVRTVTEETQYF. CDR3 DNA: TGCAGCGTCAGGACAGTCACGGAAGAGACCCAGTACTTC. The chain carries TRBV29-1 and TRBJ2-5, with TRBD1 as a possible D gene (6 bases). The CDR3 totals 13 residues. Deletions cut 6 bases from V and 3 bases from J, with 14 bases between. CDR1 and CDR2 from the germline V gene are SQVTM and ANQGSEA.

This clone appeared once. The chain joins TRBV6-5 to TRBJ2-1, with 9 bases that match TRBD1. Germline lookup yields CDR1 MNHEY and CDR2 SVGAGI. After removal of 3 bases from V and 16 bases from J, the junction contained 13 bases not matched to a gene. The CDR3 has 14 amino acids. The CDR3 loop is CASSYLRDRVTSFF. The DNA of the CDR3 is TGTGCCAGCAGTTATCTCCGGGACAGGGTCACCAGTTTCTTC.

This chain joins TRBV6-6 and TRBJ1-2; D uncertain. Per germline, CDR1 MNHNY and CDR2 SVGAGI (reference sequence). The CDR3 runs 11 residues. Trimming removed 6 bases at V and 8 bases at J, with 10 bases between. This CDR3 is CASSYNQGYTF. As DNA, the CDR3 is TGTGCCAGCAGCTACAACCAGGGCTACACCTTC.

The rearrangement joins TRBV18 to TRBJ2-3, with TRBD2 matching 12 bases. Germline trimming cut 3 bases from V and 2 bases from J; bases unmatched to any gene: 12. This CDR3 has 19 residues. Germline V gene sequence: CDR1 KGHSH, CDR2 LQKENI. CDR3 coding DNA: TGTGCCAGCTCACCGAGGGAGGCACTAGCGGGGGGACTCACAGATACGCAGTATTTT. Translating gives CASSPREALAGGLTDTQYF.

The V gene is TRBV28, the J gene TRBJ2-3; 11 bases are shared with TRBD2. The CDR3 is 17 amino acids. CDR1 MDHEN and CDR2 SYDVKM come from the germline V gene. Trimming cost V 6 bases and J 4 bases; bases outside gene matches: 12. CDR3 sequence reads: CASRTRRNSGRADTQYF. CDR3 nucleotides: TGTGCCAGCAGAACCCGGCGGAATAGCGGGAGGGCAGATACGCAGTATTTT.

V is TRBV5-1 and J is TRBJ2-3, with 9 bases matching TRBD1. V shed 1 base and J 5 bases; nucleotides not matched to a gene: 8. CDR1 is SGHRS and CDR2 is YFSETQ in the germline V gene. There are 16 residues in the CDR3. The CDR3 protein is CASSLITGGDGDTQYF. DNA for the CDR3: TGCGCCAGCAGCTTGATAACAGGGGGCGATGGAGATACGCAGTATTTT.

The sample holds one count of this clone. This chain joins TRBV30 and TRBJ1-2, with 7 bases identical to TRBD1. CDR1 is GTSNPN and CDR2 is SVGIG in the germline V gene (reference sequence). V gave up 8 bases and J gave up 2 bases; unmatched junction bases: 8. The CDR3 has 13 amino acids. Written as DNA, the CDR3 is TGTGCCGGGCAGACAGGGCAAAACTATGGCTACACCTTC. Amino acid sequence: CAGQTGQNYGYTF.

This clone has only one observation. J is TRBJ2-1 and V is TRBV7-8, with D perhaps TRBD1 (6 bases). V was shortened by 5 bases and J by 3 bases, with 17 bases between the two germline ends. CDR1 and CDR2 (germline): SGHVS, FQNEAQ. The CDR3 sequence is 16 residues long. The CDR3 loop is CASSPKSTGFYNEQFF. In DNA form, the CDR3 reads TGTGCCAGCAGCCCAAAATCGACAGGCTTCTACAATGAGCAGTTCTTC.

This rearrangement joins TRBV28 to TRBJ1-2; D is perhaps TRBD1 (5 bases). Trimming shortened V by 6 bases and J by 6 bases, and 20 bases separated the two germline ends. From germline, CDR1 is MDHEN and CDR2 SYDVKM. The CDR3 has 15 residues. The CDR3 spells CASSPPGGGGHGYTF. The CDR3 nucleotides read TGTGCCAGCAGCCCCCCCGGGGGTGGGGGTCATGGCTACACCTTC.

The sample holds one count of this clone. The chain has TRBV30 and TRBJ1-2; D gene uncertain. This CDR3 is built from 14 residues. Trimming left V 4 bases short and J 5 bases short, with 17 bases between. CDR1 is GTSNPN and CDR2 is SVGIG in the germline V gene (reference sequence). The CDR3 DNA is TGTGCCTGGATTTCCCCGGCGGATAATTATGGCTACACCTTC. Encoded protein: CAWISPADNYGYTF. The whole variable domain, remainder taken from reference TRBV30 and TRBJ1-2, is SQTIHQWPATLVQPVGSPLSLECTVEGTSNPNLYWYRQAAGRGLQLLFYSVGIGQISSEVPQNLSASRPQDRQFILSSKKLLLSDSGFYLCAWISPADNYGYTFGSGTRLTVV.

V gene TRBV7-9 combines with J gene TRBJ1-6; D gene unclear. The germline CDR1 and CDR2 sequences are SEHNR and FQNEAQ (reference sequence). The length of the CDR3 is 15 residues. Between the trimmed V and J ends, which lost 5 bases and 9 bases, there was a span of 17 bases. DNA of the CDR3: TGTGCCAGCAGCCCACTCGGAGTGTTGGGTTCACCCCTCCACTTT. It codes for CASSPLGVLGSPLHF.

The rearrangement joins TRBV13 to TRBJ2-7; TRBD2 might be the D (5 bases). V lost 8 bases, J lost 6 bases, and 23 bases lay in between. This CDR3 comprises 15 residues. Germline-derived CDR1 and CDR2 are PRHDT and FYEKMQ (reference sequence). The CDR3 sequence is CASGRSFRAPAEQYF. CDR3 coding DNA: TGTGCCAGCGGGAGAAGTTTTCGGGCCCCTGCCGAGCAGTACTTC.

The chain couples TRBV4-1 to TRBJ1-5; 7 positions agree with TRBD1. J lost 3 bases, V lost 2 bases, and 7 bases had no gene match. Looked up from germline, CDR1 is MGHRA and CDR2 is YSYEKL. This CDR3 contains 16 residues. The CDR3 here is CASSQPDRRLNQPQHF. Written as DNA, the CDR3 is TGCGCCAGCAGCCAACCGGACAGGCGTCTCAATCAGCCCCAGCATTTT.